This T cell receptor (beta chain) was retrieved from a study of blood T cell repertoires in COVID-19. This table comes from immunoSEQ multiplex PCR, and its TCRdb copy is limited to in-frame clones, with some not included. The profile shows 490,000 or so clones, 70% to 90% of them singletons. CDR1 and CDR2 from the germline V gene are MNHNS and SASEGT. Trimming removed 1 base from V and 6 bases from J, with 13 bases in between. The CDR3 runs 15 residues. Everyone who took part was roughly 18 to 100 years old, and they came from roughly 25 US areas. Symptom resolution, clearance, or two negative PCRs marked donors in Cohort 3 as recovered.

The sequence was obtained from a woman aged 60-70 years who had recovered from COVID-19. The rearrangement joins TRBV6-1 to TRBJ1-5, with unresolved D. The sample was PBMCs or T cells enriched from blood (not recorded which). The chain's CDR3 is CASSEGSRVGQPQHF. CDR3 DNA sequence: TGTGCCAGCAGTGAAGGGTCCCGGGTCGGTCAGCCCCAGCATTTT.